These 22 T cell receptor beta chains were sequenced from one sample in a study of OX40 agonist ivuxolimab in advanced cancers. Produced via immunoSEQ multiplex PCR; TCRdb's table is partial and in-frame only. The table includes more than 70,000 clones, roughly 87% detected once. Sequencing was performed on CD4+ or CD8+ T cells sorted from blood, taken in a trial of the OX40 agonist ivuxolimab. These receptor sequences come from an adult with an advanced solid tumor such as melanoma, head and neck, liver or kidney cancer.

The chain has TRBV7-2 and TRBJ1-1, with 7 nucleotides matching TRBD1. The CDR3 is 15 amino acids. CDR1 and CDR2 from the germline V gene are SGHTA and FQGNSA. The ends lost 5 bases at V and 4 bases at J; junction bases unmatched: 10. The CDR3 nucleotides are TGTGCCAGCAGCCCAGGGGGAGGGGAAGCCACTGAAGCTTTCTTT. Its translation: CASSPGGGEATEAFF.

Only one count was recorded for this clone. V usage is TRBV7-9 and J usage is TRBJ1-2; TRBD1 agrees at 9 bases. Germline V gene sequence: CDR1 SEHNR, CDR2 FQNEAQ (reference sequence). The J segment lost 7 bases and the V segment lost 5 bases, leaving 8 bases of the junction unmatched. CDR3 size: 14 residues. CDR3 DNA sequence: TGTGCCAGCAGCGAGGCACAGGGGGCGAGTGGCTACACCTTC. It yields the protein CASSEAQGASGYTF.

This sequence joins TRBV18 and TRBJ2-3; D is unclear. V was shortened by 2 bases and J by 5 bases, with 8 bases between the two germline ends. The CDR3 contains 13 residues. The germline CDR1 and CDR2 sequences are KGHSH and LQKENI. CDR3 sequence: CASSPSIEDTQYF. CDR3 nucleotides: TGTGCCAGCTCACCAAGTATCGAAGATACGCAGTATTTT.

The chain employs TRBV5-1 and TRBJ1-3; TRBD1 is a possible D gene (5 bases). Germline V lookup: CDR1 SGHRS, CDR2 YFSETQ. Trimming took off 4 bases at V and 0 bases at J, with 14 bases between the two ends. This CDR3 is built from 16 residues. The CDR3 DNA reads TGCGCCAGCAGCCCCGGAGGGGTTAACTCTGGAAACACCATATATTTT. Its protein product is CASSPGGVNSGNTIYF.

CDR3 region: CASSFTGGARETQYF. The CDR3 DNA reads TGTGCCAGCAGCTTCACCGGGGGGGCCCGGGAGACCCAGTACTTC. The rearrangement uses TRBV5-6 and TRBJ2-5; the match to TRBD2 covers 8 bases. Trimming took 2 bases from V and 5 from J; bases not matched to a gene: 8. CDR1 is SGHDT, CDR2 YYEEEE, per germline. The CDR3 is 15 residues long.

J is TRBJ1-4 and V is TRBV9; D might be TRBD1 (5 bases). CDR1 SGDLS and CDR2 YYNGEE come from the germline V gene. V was clipped by 5 bases and J by 5 bases, with 10 bases between them. This CDR3 spans 13 amino acids. The CDR3 is CASSGGRNEKLFF. The CDR3 coding sequence is TGTGCCAGCAGTGGGGGGAGGAATGAAAAACTGTTTTTT. Complete variable domain (other parts from reference TRBV9 and TRBJ1-4): DSGVTQTPKHLITATGQRVTLRCSPRSGDLSVYWYQQSLDQGLQFLIQYYNGEERAKGNILERFSAQQFPDLHSELNLSSLELGDSALYFCASSGGRNEKLFFGSGTQLSVL.

The chain has TRBV5-4 and TRBJ2-7; 8 bases agree with TRBD2. The CDR3 length is 15 residues. V gave up 4 bases and J gave up 2 bases; unmatched junction bases: 8. CDR1 and CDR2 from the germline V gene are SGHNT and YYREEE (reference sequence). The CDR3 spells CASSDRTSRPYEQYF. CDR3 sequence (DNA): TGTGCCAGCAGCGACAGGACTAGCCGACCCTACGAGCAGTACTTC.

This clone showed up just a few times. The chain employs TRBV19 and TRBJ2-6, with 11 bases fitting TRBD1. The CDR3 runs to 16 residues. CDR1 is LNHDA and CDR2 is SQIVND in the germline V gene (reference sequence). Trimming took 8 bases from V and 1 from J; bases not matched to a gene: 4. CDR3 protein: CASGDRGRSGANVLTF. The CDR3 coding sequence is TGTGCCAGTGGGGACAGGGGGAGGTCTGGGGCCAACGTCCTGACTTTC.

CDR3 protein: CASSLEVRGNQYF. Here the CDR3 DNA reads TGTGCCAGCAGCTTAGAAGTCAGGGGGAACCAGTACTTC. This rearrangement joins TRBV7-2 to TRBJ2-5, with TRBD1 matching 7 bases. This CDR3 contains 13 residues. The V gene's germline CDR1 is SGHTA and CDR2 FQGNSA. The J segment lost 10 bases and the V segment lost 1 base, leaving 6 bases of the junction unmatched.

The chain is built from TRBV19 and TRBJ1-5; maybe TRBD1 (5 bases). Looked up from germline, CDR1 is LNHDA and CDR2 is SQIVND (reference sequence). V was shortened by 6 bases and J by 4 bases, with 13 bases between the two germline ends. The CDR3 consists of 14 residues. CDR3 protein: CASRPKRGNQPQHF. DNA for the CDR3: TGTGCCAGTAGACCGAAGCGGGGGAATCAGCCCCAGCATTTT.

This chain links TRBV9 with TRBJ1-4; D gene unclear. The ends were cut back, 5 bases at V and 8 bases at J, with 16 bases in the middle. Looked up from germline, CDR1 is SGDLS and CDR2 is YYNGEE. The CDR3 runs to 14 residues. CDR3 coding DNA: TGTGCCAGCAGTGGGAAAGAGAATAACGAAAAACTGTTTTTT. Translation: CASSGKENNEKLFF. The variable domain in full, completed from reference TRBV9 and TRBJ1-4, reads DSGVTQTPKHLITATGQRVTLRCSPRSGDLSVYWYQQSLDQGLQFLIQYYNGEERAKGNILERFSAQQFPDLHSELNLSSLELGDSALYFCASSGKENNEKLFFGSGTQLSVL.

The chain couples TRBV9 to TRBJ1-2, with 8 bases that match TRBD1. The ends lost 3 bases at V and 4 bases at J; junction bases unmatched: 5. The CDR3 is 14 amino acids. Per the germline V gene, CDR1 is SGDLS and CDR2 is YYNGEE. The CDR3: CASSGTGYGYGYTF. The CDR3 DNA follows: TGTGCCAGCAGCGGGACAGGGTATGGCTATGGCTACACCTTC. The whole variable domain, remainder taken from reference TRBV9 and TRBJ1-2, is DSGVTQTPKHLITATGQRVTLRCSPRSGDLSVYWYQQSLDQGLQFLIQYYNGEERAKGNILERFSAQQFPDLHSELNLSSLELGDSALYFCASSGTGYGYGYTFGSGTRLTVV.

The CDR3: CAIKARQEPSGANVLTF. In nucleotides, the CDR3 is TGTGCCATCAAGGCGAGACAGGAACCTTCTGGGGCCAACGTCCTGACTTTC. J is TRBJ2-6 and V is TRBV7-9; tentative D call: TRBD1 (6 bases). Trimming left V 10 bases short and J 1 base short, with 20 bases between. Germline V gives CDR1 SEHNR, CDR2 FQNEAQ (reference sequence). This CDR3 spans 17 amino acids.

The chain joins TRBV6-6 to TRBJ2-2; 7 positions agree with TRBD1. Per the germline V gene, CDR1 is MNHNY and CDR2 is SVGAGI (reference sequence). The CDR3 totals 16 residues. Unmatched junction bases numbered 5, after V lost 0 bases and J lost 4 bases. CDR3 in amino acids: CASSYSRGLGTGELFF. CDR3 DNA sequence: TGTGCCAGCAGTTACTCCAGGGGGTTAGGCACCGGGGAGCTGTTTTTT.

The chain recombines TRBV21-1 with TRBJ2-6; TRBD2 reflects the table's D call only, with no check against the DNA. TRBV21-1 is termed a pseudogene. This CDR3 is built from 20 residues. The CDR3 DNA follows: TGTGCCAGCAGCAAAAAGGGCGGGGCAGGGATTTCCGCTGGGGCCAACGTCCTGACTTTC. Protein product: CASSKKGGAGISAGANVLTF.

The chain recombines TRBV18 with TRBJ2-1; D unresolved. The CDR3 consists of 13 residues. V was shortened by 4 bases and J by 6 bases, with 10 bases between the two germline ends. From germline, CDR1 is KGHSH and CDR2 LQKENI. The CDR3 DNA sequence: TGTGCCAGCTCACGGGCGGCCCCCAATGAGCAGTTCTTC. Its translation is CASSRAAPNEQFF.

This clone was seen just once. The rearrangement joins TRBV4-1 to TRBJ2-7, with 7 bases matching TRBD2. CDR3 length: 15 amino acids. The V gene's germline CDR1 is MGHRA and CDR2 YSYEKL. J gave up 3 bases and V 4 bases, and 9 bases lay outside the gene matches. For the CDR3, the DNA is TGCGCCAGCAGCCTTGGGAGGGGAAGTATCTACGAGCAGTACTTC. Its protein is CASSLGRGSIYEQYF.

The CDR3 protein is CERESNEQYF. In DNA form, the CDR3 reads TGTGAGCGGGAGAGCAACGAGCAGTACTTC. The V gene is TRBV9, the J gene TRBJ2-7; 8 nucleotides line up with TRBD2. Germline assignment: CDR1 SGDLS and CDR2 YYNGEE. The CDR3 has 10 residues. Variable domain in full (rest from reference TRBV9 and TRBJ2-7): DSGVTQTPKHLITATGQRVTLRCSPRSGDLSVYWYQQSLDQGLQFLIQYYNGEERAKGNILERFSAQQFPDLHSELNLSSLELGDSALYFCERESNEQYFGPGTRLTVT.

V usage is TRBV5-1 and J usage is TRBJ2-1; 10 bases are shared with TRBD2. Germline V lookup: CDR1 SGHRS, CDR2 YFSETQ. There are 16 residues in the CDR3. V lost 2 bases, J lost 4 bases, and 6 bases stayed unmatched. The CDR3 DNA is TGCGCCAGCAGCTTCGAAGGACTAGCGGCTTACAATGAGCAGTTCTTC. Amino acid sequence: CASSFEGLAAYNEQFF. The full variable domain, completed using reference TRBV5-1 and TRBJ2-1, is KAGVTQTPRYLIKTRGQQVTLSCSPISGHRSVSWYQQTPGQGLQFLFEYFSETQRNKGNFPGRFSGRQFSNSRSEMNVSTLELGDSALYLCASSFEGLAAYNEQFFGPGTRLTVL.

This clone was detected only once. V usage is TRBV5-1 and J usage is TRBJ2-5; TRBD1 matches at 7 bases. After removal of 1 base from V and 3 bases from J, the junction contained 3 bases not matched to a gene. CDR1 and CDR2 (germline): SGHRS, YFSETQ. The CDR3 loop spans 14 amino acids. CDR3 DNA sequence: TGCGCCAGCAGCTTGTCTACAGGGGAAGAGACCCAGTACTTC. It encodes CASSLSTGEETQYF.

The V call is TRBV11-3, the J call TRBJ2-1; 7 bases are shared with TRBD2. This CDR3 is built from 16 residues. Germline-derived CDR1 and CDR2 are SGHNT and YENEEA. V trimming: 0 bases; J trimming: 3 bases; junction bases outside the gene matches: 5. This CDR3 is CASSLDGSGVYNEQFF. The CDR3 DNA sequence: TGTGCCAGCAGCTTAGATGGAAGCGGGGTCTACAATGAGCAGTTCTTC. Filled out from reference TRBV11-3 and TRBJ2-1, the complete variable domain reads EAGVVQSPRYKIIEKKQPVAFWCNPISGHNTLYWYLQNLGQGPELLIRYENEEAVDDSQLPKDRFSAERLKGVDSTLKIQPAELGDSAVYLCASSLDGSGVYNEQFFGPGTRLTVL.

The chain carries TRBV28 and TRBJ2-7; weak D call: TRBD2 (5 bases). V was trimmed by 6 bases and J by 2 bases, leaving 11 bases between them. Germline lookup yields CDR1 MDHEN and CDR2 SYDVKM. The CDR3 length is 13 residues. DNA for the CDR3: TGTGCCAGCAGAGACTACTATACCTACGAGCAGTACTTC. Translating gives CASRDYYTYEQYF.